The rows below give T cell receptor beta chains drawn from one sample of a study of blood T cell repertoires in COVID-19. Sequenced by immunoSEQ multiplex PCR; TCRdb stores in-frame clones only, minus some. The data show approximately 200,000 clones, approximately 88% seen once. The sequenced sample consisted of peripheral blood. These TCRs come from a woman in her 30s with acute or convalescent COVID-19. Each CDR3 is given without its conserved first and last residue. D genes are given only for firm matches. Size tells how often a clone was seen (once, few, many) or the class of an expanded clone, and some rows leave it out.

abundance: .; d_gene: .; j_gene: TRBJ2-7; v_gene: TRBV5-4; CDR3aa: ASSPRDSTYEQY
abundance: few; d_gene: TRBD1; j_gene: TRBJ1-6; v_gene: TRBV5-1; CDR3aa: ASSLTGEFRSPLH
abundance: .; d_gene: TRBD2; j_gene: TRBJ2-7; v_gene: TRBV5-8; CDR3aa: ASSLLLAGYYEQY
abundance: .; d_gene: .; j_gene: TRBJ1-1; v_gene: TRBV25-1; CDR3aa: ASSDGGMNTEAF
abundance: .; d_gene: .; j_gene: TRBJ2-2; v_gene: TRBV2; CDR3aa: ASRVGGRGELF
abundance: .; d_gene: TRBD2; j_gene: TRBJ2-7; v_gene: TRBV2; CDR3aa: ASSEKVAGGPGIEQY
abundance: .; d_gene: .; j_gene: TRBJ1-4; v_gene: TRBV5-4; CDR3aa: ASSERVNEKLF
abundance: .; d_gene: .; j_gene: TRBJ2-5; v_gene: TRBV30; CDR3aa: AWSVQQETQY
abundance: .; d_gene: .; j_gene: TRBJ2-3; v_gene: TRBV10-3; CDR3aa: AIGRGTAPGTDTQY
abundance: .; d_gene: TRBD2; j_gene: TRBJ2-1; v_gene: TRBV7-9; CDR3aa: ASSLDPAGGLNEQF